Listed below are T cell receptor beta chains from one sample, sequenced in a study of spatial heterogeneity in lung cancer. MiXCR was run by TCRdb on the 5' RACE reads, yielding one entry per CDR3 protein. This sample has some 54,000 distinct CDR3 sequences, with roughly 8.1% found just once. Sample: PBMCs, taken at follow-up. Source of these receptors: a female donor with early-stage non-small cell lung cancer. CDR3s include the opening cysteine and the closing phenylalanine or tryptophan. The order of the fields is J gene, V gene, D gene, CDR3 protein. D genes are given only for firm matches.

J gene: TRBJ1-4
V gene: TRBV11-2
D gene: -
CDR3 protein: CASSLVLGNEEKLFF

J gene: TRBJ2-7
V gene: TRBV28
D gene: -
CDR3 protein: CASSSSLGYEQYF

J gene: TRBJ2-7
V gene: TRBV4-3
D gene: -
CDR3 protein: CASSQDSHRSYEQYF

J gene: TRBJ1-2
V gene: TRBV18
D gene: -
CDR3 protein: CASSRTQTYGYTF

J gene: TRBJ1-1
V gene: TRBV12-3/TRBV12-4
D gene: -
CDR3 protein: CASSLGRENTEAFF

J gene: TRBJ1-5
V gene: TRBV15
D gene: -
CDR3 protein: CATSRDMGERQPQHF

J gene: TRBJ2-3
V gene: TRBV4-3
D gene: TRBD2
CDR3 protein: CASSQDGRRGGGPDTQYF

J gene: TRBJ2-7
V gene: TRBV5-6
D gene: TRBD1
CDR3 protein: CASSRDRASSYEQYF

J gene: TRBJ2-7
V gene: TRBV2
D gene: -
CDR3 protein: CASSLRQQTYEQYF

J gene: TRBJ2-2
V gene: TRBV7-2
D gene: -
CDR3 protein: CASSKGDTGELFF

J gene: TRBJ1-5
V gene: TRBV29-1
D gene: -
CDR3 protein: CSVRVSNQPQHF

J gene: TRBJ1-1
V gene: TRBV7-9
D gene: -
CDR3 protein: CASTVRSDTEAFF

J gene: TRBJ2-3
V gene: TRBV27
D gene: -
CDR3 protein: CASSRRGRAEDTQYF

J gene: TRBJ2-1
V gene: TRBV5-1
D gene: TRBD1
CDR3 protein: CASSRIQGVVSNEQFF

J gene: TRBJ1-5
V gene: TRBV6-2/TRBV6-3
D gene: TRBD1
CDR3 protein: CASNRQGYGNQPQHF

J gene: TRBJ2-5
V gene: TRBV10-1
D gene: -
CDR3 protein: CASSVEKGGETQYF

J gene: TRBJ2-7
V gene: TRBV5-1
D gene: -
CDR3 protein: CASSPEVDLSYEQYF

J gene: TRBJ1-1
V gene: TRBV12-3/TRBV12-4
D gene: -
CDR3 protein: CASSLPSVAANTEAFF

J gene: TRBJ1-2
V gene: TRBV20-1
D gene: TRBD1
CDR3 protein: CSARDILPGTARGGYGYTF

J gene: TRBJ2-3
V gene: TRBV5-1
D gene: -
CDR3 protein: CASSLRPGTDTQYF

J gene: TRBJ2-4
V gene: TRBV20-1
D gene: -
CDR3 protein: CSARDPGALAKNIQYF

J gene: TRBJ2-3
V gene: TRBV7-2
D gene: TRBD2
CDR3 protein: CASSLGPGGASDTQYF

J gene: TRBJ1-6
V gene: TRBV20-1
D gene: -
CDR3 protein: CSATHPAAFHSPLHF

J gene: TRBJ2-3
V gene: TRBV3-1
D gene: TRBD2
CDR3 protein: CASSHASGGTDTQYF

J gene: TRBJ2-1
V gene: TRBV5-1
D gene: TRBD2
CDR3 protein: CASSLAGTSGNEQFF

J gene: TRBJ2-3
V gene: TRBV5-1
D gene: -
CDR3 protein: CASSPGTAGDITDTQYF

J gene: TRBJ2-7
V gene: TRBV27
D gene: TRBD1
CDR3 protein: CASSLGTGTLYEQYF

J gene: TRBJ2-1
V gene: TRBV5-1
D gene: TRBD2
CDR3 protein: CASSPAASGVGEQFF

J gene: TRBJ2-6
V gene: TRBV6-5
D gene: TRBD1
CDR3 protein: CASRLQGATGANVLTF

J gene: TRBJ1-5
V gene: TRBV7-3
D gene: -
CDR3 protein: CASSLSGGNQPQHF

J gene: TRBJ1-6
V gene: TRBV2
D gene: -
CDR3 protein: CASSVDRNSPLHF

J gene: TRBJ2-7
V gene: TRBV20-1
D gene: TRBD1
CDR3 protein: CSAQGGYEQYF

J gene: TRBJ1-1
V gene: TRBV7-9
D gene: -
CDR3 protein: CASSSTVGSTEAFF

J gene: TRBJ2-7
V gene: TRBV20-1
D gene: TRBD2
CDR3 protein: CSARDSKRLAAYEQYF

J gene: TRBJ2-3
V gene: TRBV27
D gene: TRBD2
CDR3 protein: CASSLSGTSGAYSTQYF